What follows are 14 T cell receptor beta chains derived from one specimen sequenced in a study of T cells after posttransplantation cyclophosphamide. Cells defined as naive were viable CD3+CD4+ or CD3+CD8+ and CCR7+CD45RA+CD45RO-CD95-CD27+CD28+. The assay was immunoSEQ multiplex PCR, and TCRdb's table has in-frame clones only and misses some. The table has tens of thousands of clones, 95% to 98% seen once; the top ten hold around 0.13%. Source material: naive CD4+ T cells sorted from PBMCs. Source of these receptors: a man in his forties or fifties in good health, CMV-negative, and a related stem cell transplant donor.

The V call is TRBV2, the J call TRBJ2-3; weak D call: TRBD2 (5 bases). This CDR3 is built from 15 residues. V was trimmed by 7 bases and J by 6 bases, leaving 20 bases between them. Germline CDR1 SNHLY, CDR2 FYNNEI. CDR3 loop: CASTVPRGRLDTQYF. CDR3 bases: TGTGCCAGCACAGTACCTCGGGGTCGTCTGGATACGCAGTATTTT. Supplemented by reference TRBV2 and TRBJ2-3, the full variable domain reads EPEVTQTPSHQVTQMGQEVILRCVPISNHLYFYWYRQILGQKVEFLVSFYNNEISEKSEIFDDQFSVERPDGSNFTLKIRSTKLEDSAMYFCASTVPRGRLDTQYFGPGTRLTVL.

V and J are TRBV18 and TRBJ1-2; perhaps TRBD1 as D (6 bases). Germline CDR1 is KGHSH and CDR2 is LQKENI. This CDR3 is built from 16 residues. Trimming took 2 bases from V and 1 from J, leaving 14 bases between them. The CDR3 reads CASSPSRTDFNYGYTF. In DNA form, the CDR3 reads TGTGCCAGCTCACCAAGTAGGACAGATTTTAACTATGGCTACACCTTC.

The chain links TRBV4-1 to TRBJ2-5; D uncertain. The CDR3 consists of 14 residues. Germline V gene data show CDR1 as MGHRA and CDR2 as YSYEKL. Trimming left V 0 bases short and J 2 bases short, with 7 bases between. The chain's CDR3 is CASSQDVRQETQYF. CDR3 in DNA: TGCGCCAGCAGCCAAGATGTGAGGCAAGAGACCCAGTACTTC.

The genes are TRBV23-1 and TRBJ2-7; weak D call: TRBD2 (5 bases). TRBV23-1 is designated an ORF whose function remains uncertain. The V and J ends lost 0 bases and 0 bases respectively, with 9 bases between them. The CDR3 contains 15 residues. For the CDR3, the DNA is TGCGCCAGCAGTCAATCGCGGAGGTACTCCTACGAGCAGTACTTC. Translating it yields CASSQSRRYSYEQYF.

The genes are TRBV5-1 and TRBJ1-2; TRBD1 is a possible D gene (5 bases). V lost 0 bases and J 7 bases, leaving 16 bases between the germline ends. The CDR3 is made up of 15 amino acids. Germline CDR1 and CDR2: SGHRS and YFSETQ. CDR3 amino acids: CASSLEGREGSGYTF. In DNA form, the CDR3 reads TGCGCCAGCAGCTTGGAGGGCAGGGAAGGTTCTGGCTACACCTTC.

The chain employs TRBV2 and TRBJ2-2; 8 nucleotides line up with TRBD2. The CDR3 sequence is 15 residues long. Per the germline V gene, CDR1 is SNHLY and CDR2 is FYNNEI. V lost 10 bases and J lost 1; bases outside the gene matches: 8. The CDR3 sequence is CATQAAGGNTGELFF. The CDR3 nucleotides are TGTGCCACCCAGGCGGCGGGAGGGAACACCGGGGAGCTGTTTTTT.

The V call is TRBV29-1, the J call TRBJ2-5, with D perhaps matching TRBD2 (6 bases). The CDR3 has 12 residues. Germline lookup yields CDR1 SQVTM and CDR2 ANQGSEA. V was trimmed by 4 bases and J by 5 bases, leaving 11 bases between them. CDR3 amino acids: CSVAGVYETQYF. The CDR3 coding sequence is TGCAGCGTTGCGGGAGTTTATGAGACCCAGTACTTC.

V and J are TRBV7-2 and TRBJ1-1; the match to TRBD1 covers 8 bases. CDR1 is SGHTA and CDR2 is FQGNSA in the germline V gene. Unmatched junction bases numbered 8, after V lost 6 bases and J lost 8 bases. This CDR3 has 13 amino acids. Here the CDR3 DNA reads TGTGCCAGCAGTCGTAACAGGGGGGAAGAAGCTTTCTTT. Protein product: CASSRNRGEEAFF.

V is TRBV7-9 and J is TRBJ2-7; tentative D call: TRBD2 (5 bases). The CDR3 is made up of 13 amino acids. In germline, CDR1 is SEHNR, CDR2 FQNEAQ (reference sequence). The V and J ends lost 8 bases and 0 bases respectively, with 11 bases between them. The CDR3 sequence: CASSFTSSYEQYF. CDR3 DNA sequence: TGTGCCAGCTCATTTACTAGCTCCTACGAGCAGTACTTC.

J is TRBJ1-1 and V is TRBV27; D is unclear. V gave up 6 bases and J gave up 4 bases, with 12 bases separating them. Per the germline V gene, CDR1 is MNHEY and CDR2 is SMNVEV (reference sequence). The CDR3 covers 13 residues. Here the CDR3 reads CASRLKEVTEAFF. CDR3 nucleotide sequence: TGTGCCAGCAGATTGAAGGAGGTCACTGAAGCTTTCTTT.

This chain joins TRBV5-3 and TRBJ2-5; D is unresolved. TRBV5-3 is filed as an ORF, its function uncertain. V lost 1 base and J 7 bases, leaving 14 bases between the germline ends. There are 14 residues in the CDR3. The CDR3 coding sequence is TGTGCCAGAAGCTTGCGGAGAGGTTATGGGACCCAGTACTTC. Its translation is CARSLRRGYGTQYF.

The rearrangement links TRBV9 to TRBJ2-1; 7 positions agree with TRBD1. Looked up from germline, CDR1 is SGDLS and CDR2 is YYNGEE. This CDR3 comprises 15 residues. Germline trimming cut 3 bases from V and 3 bases from J; bases unmatched to any gene: 6. The CDR3 spells CASSAPGTVYNEQFF. The CDR3 DNA reads TGTGCCAGCAGCGCACCCGGGACAGTCTACAATGAGCAGTTCTTC.

The chain employs TRBV30 and TRBJ2-4; D may be TRBD1 (6 bases). The CDR3 runs 13 residues. V lost 2 bases, J lost 7 bases, and 12 bases lay in between. CDR1 GTSNPN and CDR2 SVGIG come from the germline V gene (reference sequence). This CDR3 is CAWSWTEENIQYF. CDR3 nucleotides: TGTGCCTGGAGTTGGACAGAGGAGAACATTCAGTACTTC.

The rearrangement joins TRBV6-1 to TRBJ1-2; D perhaps matches TRBD1 (6 bases). V dropped 10 bases and J dropped 3 bases, with 21 bases sitting between them. This CDR3 has 15 amino acids. Germline V gene data show CDR1 as MNHNS and CDR2 as SASEGT. CDR3 amino acids: CATMEYQGMDYGYTF. Written as DNA, the CDR3 is TGTGCCACCATGGAATATCAGGGGATGGACTATGGCTACACCTTC.